This T cell receptor beta chain was identified in a study of T cell repertoires in cytomegalovirus infection. On the study more broadly: Shared public TCR beta signatures pointed to both CMV infection and a matching HLA type.

Regarding this clonotype: The antigen remains undetermined.

Germline V gives CDR1 SGHTA, CDR2 FQGTGA. Trimming at V came to 5 bases and at J to 2 bases, leaving 9 bases not matched to a gene. The CDR3 contains 17 residues. TCRdb analysed the reads with MiXCR anew, one entry per CDR3 protein. Seen here are around 50,000 distinct CDR3 sequences, around 20% observed once, and the top ten hold about 30%. Material: CD8+ T cells from cultured PBMCs, obtained from culture after CMV antigen stimulation. The chain recombines TRBV7-3 with TRBJ2-5, with TRBD2 matching 12 bases. The clonotype comes from a human donor in good health (CMV status not recorded). Some clones in this sample may be carry-over from other donors' samples. The CDR3 DNA reads TGTGCCAGCAGCCCAGGACTAGCGGGGCCCGAACAAGAGACCCAGTACTTC. Translation: CASSPGLAGPEQETQYF.